The 16 T cell receptor beta chains presented below share a single source sample, sequenced in a study of circulating and synovial CD4+ cells in juvenile arthritis. Using immunoSEQ multiplex PCR, the repertoire was profiled, and TCRdb retains in-frame clones only, with some absent. The data hold about 33,000 clones, with 90% to 95% observed a single time. The source material was CD4+ T cells from blood. Source of these receptors: a human donor with juvenile idiopathic arthritis.

The V gene is TRBV19, the J gene TRBJ1-5, with 7 nucleotides matching TRBD1. The V and J ends lost 5 bases and 2 bases, in that order; junction bases with no gene match: 3. The CDR3 covers 14 residues. Germline lookup yields CDR1 LNHDA and CDR2 SQIVND (reference sequence). The CDR3 loop reads CASSLGQGNQPQHF. The CDR3 DNA sequence: TGTGCCAGTAGTCTCGGACAGGGCAATCAGCCCCAGCATTTT.

The chain links TRBV4-3 to TRBJ2-7; D is possibly TRBD1 (6 bases). The ends were cut back, 4 bases at V and 6 bases at J, with 16 bases in the middle. Germline CDR1 and CDR2: LGHNA and YSLEER. The CDR3 has 14 residues. The chain's CDR3 is CASSPQDSLAEQYF. CDR3 DNA: TGCGCCAGCAGCCCCCAGGACAGTTTGGCCGAGCAGTACTTC.

The chain is built from TRBV19 and TRBJ1-5, with D hard to call. This CDR3 is 14 amino acids long. Germline-derived CDR1 and CDR2 are LNHDA and SQIVND (reference sequence). Trimming left V 0 bases short and J 7 bases short, with 10 bases between. CDR3 sequence reads: CASSIENPRQPQHF. In nucleotides, the CDR3 is TGTGCCAGTAGTATAGAGAACCCGAGACAGCCCCAGCATTTT.

The rearrangement links TRBV29-1 to TRBJ1-2; D is unclear. The V end lost 0 bases, the J end lost 7 bases, and 6 bases lay between the germline ends. The CDR3 covers 11 residues. CDR1 SQVTM and CDR2 ANQGSEA come from the germline V gene. CDR3 loop: CSVEDIGGYTF. The CDR3 bases are TGCAGCGTTGAAGATATCGGTGGCTACACCTTC.

J is TRBJ1-1 and V is TRBV19; D is undetermined. The CDR3 loop spans 14 amino acids. V lost 7 bases to trimming and J lost 8 bases, with 20 bases between them. Germline CDR1 and CDR2: LNHDA and SQIVND (reference sequence). The CDR3 DNA is TGTGCCAGTAACCCTGGGAGAGGAAACGCCGAAGCTTTCTTT. This translates into CASNPGRGNAEAFF. Supplemented by reference TRBV19 and TRBJ1-1, the full variable domain reads DGGITQSPKYLFRKEGQNVTLSCEQNLNHDAMYWYRQDPGQGLRLIYYSQIVNDFQKGDIAEGYSVSREKKESFPLTVTSAQKNPTAFYLCASNPGRGNAEAFFGQGTRLTVV.

The genes are TRBV7-2 and TRBJ2-1; 9 bases are a match to TRBD1. CDR1 and CDR2 (germline): SGHTA, FQGNSA. The V gene end was trimmed by 5 bases and the J gene end by 8 bases; junction bases not matched to a gene: 10. The CDR3 is 15 residues long. CDR3 sequence: CASSRRDREGYEQFF. CDR3 DNA: TGTGCCAGCAGCCGCCGGGACAGGGAAGGATATGAGCAGTTCTTC.

V usage is TRBV6-1 and J usage is TRBJ2-4; D possibly corresponds to TRBD2 (6 bases). The CDR3 extends over 14 amino acids. Trimming took off 7 bases at V and 3 bases at J, with 13 bases between the two ends. Germline V gives CDR1 MNHNS, CDR2 SASEGT. CDR3 protein: CASTRETGKNIQYF. The CDR3 coding sequence is TGTGCCAGCACACGGGAGACGGGCAAAAACATTCAGTACTTC.

The chain combines TRBV5-6 with TRBJ1-1; 8 nucleotides match TRBD1. Looked up from germline, CDR1 is SGHDT and CDR2 is YYEEEE. This CDR3 is built from 16 residues. V dropped 5 bases and J dropped 0; count of bases not matched to a gene: 9. CDR3 bases: TGTGCCAGCAGGAGGGGGACAGGAGCAATGAACACTGAAGCTTTCTTT. Its translation is CASRRGTGAMNTEAFF.

V and J are TRBV5-1 and TRBJ2-7, with D perhaps matching TRBD2 (5 bases). The CDR3 has 16 amino acids. Trimming cost V 0 bases and J 5 bases, with 18 bases left between them. In germline, CDR1 is SGHRS, CDR2 YFSETQ. CDR3 amino acids: CASSLAGVEIYNEQYF. Here the CDR3 DNA reads TGCGCCAGCAGCTTGGCCGGGGTGGAAATTTACAACGAGCAGTACTTC.

This clone was observed a single time. CDR3 loop: CASSNTYTTTDTQYF. In DNA form, the CDR3 reads TGTGCCAGCAGTAACACTTACACTACTACAGATACGCAGTATTTT. The chain joins TRBV27 to TRBJ2-3, with D uncertain. V lost 5 bases to trimming and J lost 3 bases, with 15 bases between them. This CDR3 spans 15 amino acids. The V gene's germline CDR1 is MNHEY and CDR2 SMNVEV (reference sequence).

The chain carries TRBV28 and TRBJ2-3, with a weak D call TRBD2 (6 bases). The V end lost 3 bases, the J end lost 5 bases, and 12 bases lay between the germline ends. The CDR3 runs to 14 residues. Germline lookup yields CDR1 MDHEN and CDR2 SYDVKM. The CDR3 bases are TGTGCCAGCAGTTTGGGGGGTTTACGAGATACGCAGTATTTT. Translating it yields CASSLGGLRDTQYF.

The chain carries TRBV6-4 and TRBJ2-1; D ambiguous. The CDR3 loop spans 15 amino acids. Trimming cost V 6 bases and J 0 bases, with 12 bases left between them. The germline V gene encodes CDR1 MRHNA and CDR2 SNTAGT. The DNA for the CDR3 is TGTGCCAGCAGCCCGACTTTCAGCTCCTACAATGAGCAGTTCTTC. The encoded protein is CASSPTFSSYNEQFF.

The chain joins TRBV6-4 to TRBJ2-7, with 9 bases lining up with TRBD2. The CDR3 sequence is 14 residues long. V shed 6 bases, J shed 6 bases, and the junction held 9 bases outside the gene matches. Germline values: CDR1 MRHNA, CDR2 SNTAGT. The DNA of the CDR3 is TGTGCCAGCAGCCAGGATAGCGGGAGTGTCGAGCAGTACTTC. This translates into CASSQDSGSVEQYF.

This rearrangement joins TRBV28 to TRBJ2-3; 9 nucleotides agree with TRBD1. J lost 2 bases, V lost 8 bases, and 8 bases had no gene match. Germline V gene sequence: CDR1 MDHEN, CDR2 SYDVKM. This CDR3 contains 15 residues. The CDR3 loop reads CASPRRDRATDTQYF. The CDR3 DNA sequence: TGTGCCAGCCCCCGCCGGGACAGGGCCACAGATACGCAGTATTTT.

The chain combines TRBV28 with TRBJ1-1, with TRBD1 identical over 9 bases. From germline, CDR1 is MDHEN and CDR2 SYDVKM. After removal of 6 bases from V and 11 bases from J, the junction contained 4 bases not matched to a gene. CDR3 size: 11 residues. The CDR3 reads CASRVGTGAFF. CDR3 nucleotide sequence: TGTGCCAGCAGAGTCGGGACAGGGGCTTTCTTT.

This clone was recorded only once. This rearrangement joins TRBV15 to TRBJ2-7; unclear D gene. V lost 3 bases and J 3 bases, leaving 15 bases between the germline ends. The germline gives CDR1 LNHNV, CDR2 YYDKDF (reference sequence). The CDR3 has 15 amino acids. The CDR3 DNA is TGTGCCACCAGCAGTGAGCTAATTGGCGGCTACGAGCAGTACTTC. Amino acid sequence: CATSSELIGGYEQYF.